The 21 T cell receptor beta chains given below trace back to one sample, sequenced in a study of CD8+ T cells in alopecia areata. Treatment specified: oral pan-JAK inhibitor, 5-10 mg twice daily. RNA extraction was followed by reverse transcription into cDNA, which acted as the sequencing template. The protocol was immunoSEQ multiplex PCR, while the TCRdb copy is restricted to in-frame clones and leaves out a portion. Here the sample spans 150,000 to 200,000 clones, 64% being singletons. This material consisted of CD4+ T cells sorted from blood, taken around week 50, from a patient treated with tofacitinib. Source of these receptors: a human donor with alopecia areata.

V and J are TRBV12-5 and TRBJ2-1; 10 bases are a match to TRBD2. CDR3 size: 15 residues. The V gene end was trimmed by 5 bases and the J gene end by 2 bases; junction bases not matched to a gene: 3. Germline CDR1 and CDR2: LGHNT and FRNRAP. CDR3 protein: CASGLSGGTYNEQFF. The DNA for the CDR3 is TGTGCTAGTGGTCTTAGCGGGGGGACCTACAATGAGCAGTTCTTC. The whole variable domain, remainder taken from reference TRBV12-5 and TRBJ2-1, is DARVTQTPRHKVTEMGQEVTMRCQPILGHNTVFWYRQTMMQGLELLAYFRNRAPLDDSGMPKDRFSAEMPDATLATLKIQPSEPRDSAVYFCASGLSGGTYNEQFFGPGTRLTVL.

The V call is TRBV7-2, the J call TRBJ1-2; 7 nucleotides align to TRBD1. Germline-derived CDR1 and CDR2 are SGHTA and FQGNSA. Losses at the gene ends were 5 bases for V and 6 bases for J; bases not matched to a gene: 9. CDR3 length: 14 amino acids. The CDR3 nucleotides are TGTGCCAGCAGCCCCCCAGGGGGGTGGAATGGCTACACCTTC. Its translation is CASSPPGGWNGYTF.

The J gene is TRBJ1-6, the V gene TRBV25-1; D may be TRBD1 (6 bases). CDR1 and CDR2 from the germline V gene are MGHDK and SYGVNS. This CDR3 contains 14 residues. Trimming took 1 base from V and 15 from J, leaving 16 bases between them. This CDR3 reads CASSEFTGSTVLHF. DNA for the CDR3: TGTGCCAGCAGTGAATTTACAGGGAGCACGGTCCTCCACTTT.

This clone was seen only a few times. The rearrangement uses TRBV6-5 and TRBJ2-3; 7 bases align to TRBD1. Germline V gene data show CDR1 as MNHEY and CDR2 as SVGAGI. With 4 bases clipped from V and 5 bases from J, the junction kept 3 bases outside the gene matches. The CDR3 sequence is 13 residues long. The CDR3 sequence: CASSSHRGDTQYF. The CDR3 region has the DNA TGTGCCAGCAGTTCCCACAGGGGAGATACGCAGTATTTT.

The count of this clone is one. The CDR3 region has the DNA TGCAGCGCCAGAAATATTCGGGGGACAGGCTACTACGAGCAGTACTTC. Translating gives CSARNIRGTGYYEQYF. This chain links TRBV29-1 with TRBJ2-7; 8 bases align to TRBD1. Germline CDR1 reads SQVTM; CDR2 reads ANQGSEA. There are 16 residues in the CDR3. V lost 7 bases and J lost 3; bases outside the gene matches: 17.

The CDR3 bases are TGCGCCAGCAGCTTGGAGCCAGGCAATCAGCCCCAGCATTTT. Encoded protein: CASSLEPGNQPQHF. This sequence joins TRBV5-1 and TRBJ1-5; D gene unclear. Trimming took 0 bases from V and 2 from J, leaving 6 bases between them. The CDR3 is made up of 14 amino acids. CDR1 is SGHRS and CDR2 is YFSETQ in the germline V gene.

This chain uses TRBV28 with TRBJ1-5; D perhaps matches TRBD1 (6 bases). Trimming took 6 bases from V and 2 from J, leaving 20 bases between them. From germline, CDR1 is MDHEN and CDR2 SYDVKM. CDR3 length: 17 residues. The CDR3 region has the DNA TGTGCCAGCAGCCAATCGACGGGGGCGAGGGGCAATCAGCCCCAGCATTTT. Translated, it gives CASSQSTGARGNQPQHF.

The chain recombines TRBV28 with TRBJ2-5, with D tentatively TRBD1 (6 bases). Per germline, CDR1 MDHEN and CDR2 SYDVKM. V gave up 6 bases and J gave up 3 bases, with 8 bases separating them. This CDR3 is 12 amino acids long. Here the CDR3 DNA reads TGTGCCAGCAGCCAGGGGAAAGAGACCCAGTACTTC. It yields the protein CASSQGKETQYF.

Many counts were recorded for this clone. The chain employs TRBV2 and TRBJ2-5; D is possibly TRBD2 (7 bases). V gave up 5 bases and J gave up 5 bases, with 15 bases separating them. The CDR3 sequence is 14 residues long. Looked up from germline, CDR1 is SNHLY and CDR2 is FYNNEI. The CDR3 spells CASSREGEGETQYF. CDR3 DNA: TGTGCCAGCAGTCGAGAGGGGGAGGGTGAGACCCAGTACTTC.

This clone was detected only a few times. Additional DNA sequences in this sample encode the identical CDR3. V and J are TRBV30 and TRBJ1-1; D ambiguous. In germline, CDR1 is GTSNPN, CDR2 SVGIG (reference sequence). Trimming left V 3 bases short and J 3 bases short, with 5 bases between. The CDR3 is 11 residues long. The CDR3 sequence: CAWRRDTEAFF. The CDR3 bases are TGTGCCTGGAGGAGGGACACTGAAGCTTTCTTT.

This chain connects TRBV2 to TRBJ2-5; D is possibly TRBD2 (5 bases). Germline V CDR1 and CDR2: SNHLY, FYNNEI. V was pared by 6 bases and J by 3 bases, with 14 bases between. CDR3 length equals 14 residues. CDR3 residues: CASSAGKVEETQYF. CDR3 bases: TGTGCCAGCAGCGCCGGGAAAGTGGAAGAGACCCAGTACTTC.

This rearrangement joins TRBV29-1 to TRBJ1-2, with 7 bases matching TRBD1. The CDR3 is 14 amino acids. V lost 5 bases, J lost 0 bases, and 6 bases stayed unmatched. Germline V gene data show CDR1 as SQVTM and CDR2 as ANQGSEA. CDR3 sequence reads: CSVPQGVANYGYTF. The CDR3 DNA reads as TGCAGCGTTCCGCAGGGGGTAGCTAACTATGGCTACACCTTC.

The J gene is TRBJ2-3, the V gene TRBV20-1; D not certain. The CDR3 covers 10 residues. Germline CDR1 is DFQATT and CDR2 is SNEGSKA (reference sequence). V was trimmed by 6 bases and J by 7 bases, leaving 8 bases between them. CDR3: CSAQSNTQYF. The CDR3 nucleotides read TGCAGTGCCCAGTCGAATACGCAGTATTTT.

J is TRBJ2-5 and V is TRBV4-3; D unclear. The CDR3 has 14 residues. Trimming removed 1 base at V and 4 bases at J, with 10 bases between. From germline, CDR1 is LGHNA and CDR2 YSLEER. Written as DNA, the CDR3 is TGCGCCAGCAGCCAAGGTACTCCCCCAGAGACCCAGTACTTC. Its translation: CASSQGTPPETQYF.

The chain has TRBV5-1 and TRBJ2-1; 9 bases fit TRBD1. Trimming at V came to 2 bases and at J to 8 bases, leaving 5 bases not matched to a gene. This CDR3 is 14 amino acids long. Germline V gene lookup returns CDR1 SGHRS and CDR2 YFSETQ. Here the CDR3 reads CASSFRDRVDEQFF. CDR3 coding DNA: TGCGCCAGCAGCTTCCGGGACAGGGTCGATGAGCAGTTCTTC.

The genes are TRBV11-2 and TRBJ2-5; D not resolved. Germline V CDR1 and CDR2: SGHAT, FQNNGV. V was clipped by 5 bases and J by 5 bases, with 12 bases between them. This CDR3 is built from 13 residues. This chain's CDR3 is CASSQVPSETQYF. CDR3 nucleotides: TGTGCCAGCAGCCAGGTCCCCTCGGAGACCCAGTACTTC.

The chain links TRBV29-1 to TRBJ2-3; 8 bases agree with TRBD1. V was clipped by 6 bases and J by 0 bases; unmatched bases: 8. Germline V gene lookup returns CDR1 SQVTM and CDR2 ANQGSEA. CDR3 size: 15 residues. The CDR3 is CSVARTGTSTDTQYF. CDR3 nucleotides: TGCAGCGTGGCCAGGACAGGGACAAGCACAGATACGCAGTATTTT.

The gene calls are TRBV30 and TRBJ1-2; D remains ambiguous. From germline, CDR1 is GTSNPN and CDR2 SVGIG (reference sequence). V gave up 0 bases and J gave up 4 bases, with 9 bases separating them. CDR3 size: 13 residues. CDR3 nucleotide sequence: TGTGCCTGGAGTGTAGGATTATCCTATGGCTACACCTTC. As protein: CAWSVGLSYGYTF.

The genes are TRBV9 and TRBJ2-1, with 14 bases aligning to TRBD2. The CDR3 sequence is 17 residues long. The germline V gene has CDR1 SGDLS and CDR2 YYNGEE. Losses at the gene ends were 2 bases for V and 9 bases for J; bases not matched to a gene: 10. The CDR3 is CASSVRLAGGPGVEQFF. The CDR3 DNA reads as TGTGCCAGCAGCGTCCGACTAGCGGGGGGGCCTGGTGTTGAGCAGTTCTTC.

V usage is TRBV11-2 and J usage is TRBJ2-1; TRBD1 might be the D (5 bases). V shed 4 bases and J shed 2 bases, with 15 bases lying between them. The CDR3 contains 16 residues. Per germline, CDR1 SGHAT and CDR2 FQNNGV. The CDR3, as DNA: TGTGCCAGCAGCTCAACAGGACCCGATCCCTACAATGAGCAGTTCTTC. Residues: CASSSTGPDPYNEQFF.

Written as DNA, the CDR3 is TGTGCCAGCAGCTTAGGGACAGGCTCAGCGAACACTGAAGCTTTCTTT. This gives the protein CASSLGTGSANTEAFF. The chain employs TRBV11-1 and TRBJ1-1, with 7 bases identical to TRBD1. J gave up 1 base and V 1 base, and 6 bases lay outside the gene matches. CDR3 length: 16 residues. Germline CDR1 SGHAT, CDR2 FQDESV (reference sequence). Based on the CDR3 plus reference TRBV11-1 and TRBJ1-1, the full variable domain is EAEVAQSPRYKITEKSQAVAFWCDPISGHATLYWYRQILGQGPELLVQFQDESVVDDSQLPKDRFSAERLKGVDSTLKIQPAELGDSAMYLCASSLGTGSANTEAFFGQGTRLTVV.